Below, 21 T cell receptor beta chains from the same sample are listed, as sequenced in a study of blood T cell repertoires in COVID-19. Profiled with immunoSEQ multiplex PCR; TCRdb holds only in-frame clones, not every one. The table includes about 190,000 clones, roughly 78% detected once. Sequenced sample: peripheral blood. These receptors were collected from a woman older than 75 with active or convalescent COVID-19.

The genes are TRBV29-1 and TRBJ1-1; perhaps TRBD1 as D (5 bases). Germline loops: CDR1 SQVTM, CDR2 ANQGSEA. The CDR3 sequence is 12 residues long. Trimming left V 6 bases short and J 3 bases short, with 11 bases between. The CDR3 sequence: CSVCRGDTEAFF. CDR3 in DNA: TGCAGCGTCTGTCGGGGGGACACTGAAGCTTTCTTT.

The chain combines TRBV28 with TRBJ1-5; D unclear. Trimming took off 6 bases at V and 0 bases at J, with 12 bases between the two ends. This CDR3 region has 15 residues. Germline V gene data show CDR1 as MDHEN and CDR2 as SYDVKM. The CDR3 nucleotides read TGTGCCAGCAGGCCGCCAAGCAATAGCAATCAGCCCCAGCATTTT. Translation: CASRPPSNSNQPQHF.

The chain couples TRBV5-1 to TRBJ2-5; 11 positions agree with TRBD2. Trimming removed 1 base from V and 5 bases from J; junction bases left unmatched: 7. The length of the CDR3 is 16 residues. In germline, CDR1 is SGHRS, CDR2 YFSETQ. CDR3: CASSLRASGGLETQYF. Here the CDR3 DNA reads TGCGCCAGCAGCTTGAGGGCTAGCGGGGGGCTGGAGACCCAGTACTTC.

The table lists this clone with a few counts. In nucleotides, the CDR3 is TGTGCCAGCAGCCTCAGCACAGATACGCAGTATTTT. It specifies CASSLSTDTQYF. The gene calls are TRBV7-2 and TRBJ2-3; no clear D. Germline values: CDR1 SGHTA, CDR2 FQGNSA. With 5 bases removed from V and 0 bases from J, the gap between germline ends came to 3 bases. This CDR3 region has 12 residues.

The gene calls are TRBV5-1 and TRBJ2-5, with D maybe TRBD1 (6 bases). Trimming removed 4 bases at V and 2 bases at J, with 9 bases between. CDR1 is SGHRS, CDR2 YFSETQ, per germline. The CDR3 is 13 residues long. The CDR3 loop is CASSNGQQETQYF. The DNA for the CDR3 is TGCGCCAGCAGCAACGGACAGCAAGAGACCCAGTACTTC.

The chain is built from TRBV4-3 and TRBJ2-3, with 8 positions matching TRBD2. V was clipped by 1 base and J by 7 bases; unmatched bases: 13. CDR1 and CDR2 from the germline V gene are LGHNA and YSLEER. The CDR3 has 17 amino acids. The CDR3 loop is CASSQGGSGGVGNTQYF. The CDR3, as DNA: TGCGCCAGCAGCCAAGGTGGGAGCGGGGGCGTAGGAAATACGCAGTATTTT.

The chain employs TRBV10-3 and TRBJ2-5; the D gene is possibly TRBD1 (6 bases). The ends were cut back, 9 bases at V and 2 bases at J, with 10 bases in the middle. Germline V lookup: CDR1 ENHRY, CDR2 SYGVKD. The CDR3 consists of 12 residues. CDR3 DNA sequence: TGTGCCATGGGACACCCGCAAGAGACCCAGTACTTC. Translation gives CAMGHPQETQYF.

This clone was seen only a few times. The chain joins TRBV28 to TRBJ1-2; 7 bases are shared with TRBD1. Trimming at V came to 3 bases and at J to 8 bases, leaving 12 bases not matched to a gene. CDR3 size: 15 residues. The germline V gene has CDR1 MDHEN and CDR2 SYDVKM. The CDR3 reads CASSLVQQTGLGYTF. The CDR3 DNA follows: TGTGCCAGCAGTTTGGTCCAACAGACAGGGCTCGGCTACACCTTC.

This clone was detected only a few times. The V and J genes are TRBV19 and TRBJ1-1; possible D gene TRBD1, 5 bases. Trimming took 5 bases from V and 7 from J, leaving 23 bases between them. Germline-derived CDR1 and CDR2 are LNHDA and SQIVND (reference sequence). This CDR3 spans 16 amino acids. CDR3: CASSSAARATTDEAFF. The CDR3 nucleotides are TGTGCCAGTAGTTCCGCCGCACGCGCAACGACAGATGAAGCTTTCTTT.

Regarding this clone: The same CDR3 also results from other DNA sequences found in this sample. This rearrangement joins TRBV7-9 to TRBJ1-5; D not resolved. Trimming pared 1 base from V and 7 bases from J, leaving 8 bases between. Per the germline V gene, CDR1 is SEHNR and CDR2 is FQNEAQ (reference sequence). This CDR3 has 13 residues. For the CDR3, the DNA is TGTGCCAGCAGCTTAGGGTCCGGGCAGCCCCAGCATTTT. Translation: CASSLGSGQPQHF.

The chain carries TRBV4-1 and TRBJ2-5; 9 nucleotides line up with TRBD2. This CDR3 region has 18 residues. CDR1 and CDR2 from the germline V gene are MGHRA and YSYEKL. Losses at the gene ends were 1 base for V and 5 bases for J; bases not matched to a gene: 14. The DNA for the CDR3 is TGCGCCAGCAGCCAAGGTCTGGCAGCGGGGGGCTCGGGGGAGACCCAGTACTTC. This sequence encodes CASSQGLAAGGSGETQYF.

The chain combines TRBV15 with TRBJ2-7; D perhaps matches TRBD1 (5 bases). Germline-derived CDR1 and CDR2 are LNHNV and YYDKDF (reference sequence). The CDR3 covers 13 residues. The germline V and J ends were trimmed by 0 bases and 5 bases, with 8 bases remaining between them. The DNA for the CDR3 is TGTGCCACCAGCAGAGACCAGGGCGACGAGCAGTACTTC. This gives the protein CATSRDQGDEQYF.

This clone has just a few counts. The chain carries TRBV5-1 and TRBJ1-1; no clear D gene. V shed 4 bases and J shed 1 base, with 11 bases lying between them. This CDR3 contains 14 residues. Germline V gene data show CDR1 as SGHRS and CDR2 as YFSETQ. CDR3 in amino acids: CASSPHQPNTEAFF. In nucleotides, the CDR3 is TGCGCCAGCAGCCCACATCAACCGAACACTGAAGCTTTCTTT.

This clone occurred once. CDR3 loop: CASSPSGYQGYTF. The DNA for the CDR3 is TGTGCCAGCAGCCCCTCAGGGTATCAAGGCTACACCTTC. The chain recombines TRBV12-3 or TRBV12-4 with TRBJ1-2; possibly TRBD1 for D (5 bases). This CDR3 comprises 13 residues. Trimming shortened V by 6 bases and J by 8 bases, and 16 bases separated the two germline ends.

This clone was counted only a few times. The chain recombines TRBV6-1 with TRBJ1-1; no definite D call. The CDR3 consists of 13 residues. Trimming shortened V by 2 bases and J by 1 base, and 5 bases separated the two germline ends. Germline V gene data show CDR1 as MNHNS and CDR2 as SASEGT. The CDR3, as DNA: TGTGCCAGCAGTGAACGTCCGAACACTGAAGCTTTCTTT. Amino acid sequence: CASSERPNTEAFF.

This clone was detected once. The rearrangement uses TRBV11-2 and TRBJ2-1; possibly TRBD2 for D (6 bases). The CDR3 loop spans 16 amino acids. From germline, CDR1 is SGHAT and CDR2 FQNNGV. V gave up 5 bases and J gave up 4 bases, with 18 bases separating them. The CDR3 DNA reads as TGTGCCAGCAGCGTGTCGGGCGGGACCGTTTACAATGAGCAGTTCTTC. This codes for CASSVSGGTVYNEQFF. The full variable domain, in which reference TRBV11-2 and TRBJ2-1 provide the parts outside the CDR3, is EAGVAQSPRYKIIEKRQSVAFWCNPISGHATLYWYQQILGQGPKLLIQFQNNGVVDDSQLPKDRFSAERLKGVDSTLKIQPAKLEDSAVYLCASSVSGGTVYNEQFFGPGTRLTVL.

The rearrangement joins TRBV5-1 to TRBJ2-3, with TRBD2 as a possible D gene (5 bases). Germline-derived CDR1 and CDR2 are SGHRS and YFSETQ. Trimming removed 4 bases from V and 4 bases from J, with 16 bases in between. This CDR3 has 15 amino acids. In DNA, the CDR3 is TGCGCCAGCAGCCAGACCCTAGCTCCTCCAGATACGCAGTATTTT. It translates to CASSQTLAPPDTQYF.

This clone was detected only a few times. The V and J genes are TRBV29-1 and TRBJ1-1; D gene unclear. There are 12 residues in the CDR3. Deletions cut 6 bases from V and 7 bases from J, with 15 bases between. Germline V gene data show CDR1 as SQVTM and CDR2 as ANQGSEA. The CDR3 region is CSVSDGEGEAFF. In DNA form, the CDR3 reads TGCAGCGTGTCGGACGGTGAGGGTGAAGCTTTCTTT.

This clone was seen more than once but under ten times. The chain uses TRBV30 and TRBJ2-7; TRBD2 matches at 7 bases. CDR1 is GTSNPN, CDR2 SVGIG, per germline (reference sequence). The CDR3 covers 15 residues. The V and J ends lost 3 bases and 5 bases, in that order; junction bases with no gene match: 13. CDR3 nucleotides: TGTGCCTGGAGCACCTATGGCGGGGGTTGGAACGAGCAGTACTTC. Amino acids: CAWSTYGGGWNEQYF.

The sample holds a few counts of this clone. The chain combines TRBV29-1 with TRBJ1-2; D might be TRBD1 (5 bases). V lost 7 bases and J lost 7, with 22 bases in between. The CDR3 loop spans 14 amino acids. Germline V gene lookup returns CDR1 SQVTM and CDR2 ANQGSEA. The CDR3 region is CSAEGKGLDFGYTF. The DNA of the CDR3 is TGCAGCGCGGAGGGTAAGGGGTTGGATTTTGGCTACACCTTC.

About this clone: One junction end does not reproduce the germline sequence, and a read error may be involved. The chain uses TRBV6-1 and TRBJ2-3; perhaps TRBD1 as D (6 bases). CDR1 and CDR2 (germline): MNHNS, SASEGT. The CDR3 covers 14 residues. CDR3 coding DNA: TGTGCCAGCAGGGAAGGACAGCTAACAGATACGCAGTATTTT. It codes for CASREGQLTDTQYF.